This T cell receptor beta chain was recorded in a study of blood T cells in healthy people across ages (dated by TCRdb to 2015 to 2017). Concerning the study at large: In model experiments, template switching captured roughly one uniquely barcoded TCR beta cDNA molecule for every two T cells. Age-related changes in TCR beta repertoire diversity were measured in the study by deep sequencing normalized with unique cDNA molecular identifiers. Donors were grouped into four age groups: young (average roughly 15 years), middle-aged (over 35), aged (approximately 67) and long-lived (about 82). The study analyzed two additional independent replicas of 1 million unique cDNA reads from the same blood draw for two donors, one aged 18 to 30 and one aged 80 or older.

Systemically healthy Caucasian individuals from Russia, some 40 in total and aged roughly 6 to 95 years, were included as donors. Each donor gave ten milliliters of peripheral blood, drawn into EDTA-treated Vacutainer tubes. Ficoll-Paque density-gradient centrifugation was used to isolate PBMCs, with at least 7 million obtained per sample. Trizol reagent was used to extract total RNA from PBMCs, with at least 5.5 micrograms per sample. Naive CD45RAhigh/CD27high T cell percentages were measured by flow cytometry on a PBMC aliquot from every donor. This clonotype occurred a few times. Its binding antigen is unknown. No base qualities exist here, and no much larger clone lies one base off it. In the germline V gene (reference sequence), CDR1 corresponds to SEHNR and CDR2 to FQNEAQ. The CDR3 measures 15 amino acids from cysteine to phenylalanine. Only the CDR3 part of the read is kept: 45 bases, read in frame from the first base. The trim is 5 bases for V and 4 bases for J, with a gap of 18 bases between the germline ends.

Library generation was performed with 5' RACE. For sequencing, an Illumina HiSeq 2500 was employed. A second PCR of roughly 7 to 11 cycles was performed with a sample-barcoded 5' primer and a J-beta primer mix. A unique molecular identifier was introduced onto each TCR beta cDNA molecule by a template-switch 5' adaptor carrying 12 random nucleotides. At least 3 million CDR3-containing paired-end reads were obtained from each sample. First-strand cDNA synthesis was performed from all RNA using the Mint cDNA synthesis kit, with priming by a TRBC-specific oligonucleotide. Following uracil-DNA glycosylase treatment, all cDNA underwent a first 18-cycle PCR with the universal primers M1SS and BC2_uni_R. The source study handled its data this way. Each sample was normalized by randomly selecting 1 million high-quality reads, each carrying a distinct molecular identifier. Instead of being binned into consensus sequences, reads that shared molecular identifiers were thrown out. MiTCR, set to a Q25 quality threshold and the strictest error-elimination algorithm, was used for CDR3 identification, clonotype clustering and error correction. Lower-bound total TCR beta diversity was estimated with a nonparametric unseen species model using Euler transformation. TCRdb handled the public reads itself, with Q25 trimming in fastp and clone calling in MiXCR, and kept productive beta chains. Rows with one shared CDR3 protein collapse into an entry with the most common genes and DNA. The V and J calls reflect TCRdb's pipeline rather than the authors' work. The sample yields 800,000 to 1,300,000 distinct CDR3 sequences; less than 25% were counted once. The top ten clones comprise about 0.72% of the sample.

What the work shows at the level of the full study, not this receptor alone: As age increased, observed TCR beta diversity per million T cells dropped in a roughly linear way, and a significant reduction was already evident by age approximately 40. Conclusive comparison of naive and antigen-experienced compartments was prevented by the profiling of bulk unsorted PBMCs. A strong correlation was found between observed TCR beta diversity and the percentage of naive T cells measured by flow cytometry. Estimates of total diversity based on one million sequenced T cells were regarded as lower bounds and as underestimates. Compared with the aged group, the long-lived group had more naive CD4+ T cells, fewer expanded clones and increased TCR diversity, suggesting age selection. Because the CMV infection status of the donors was unknown, age-related changes in expanded clonotypes may potentially have been confounded.

These data also formed part of another study, on T cells of mothers and their children. Looking at the second paper: Nine systemically healthy Caucasian individuals served as donors, namely three mothers together with their six children. cDNA synthesis consumed the entire amount of extracted RNA, loaded at about 1.6 ug RNA in each 15 ul reaction. Sample barcodes and 2-4 random nucleotides were added via the M1S primer in the second PCR. Over 8 million TCR beta CDR3 reads came from each mother, compared with approximately 3.1 million reads from each child. Thymic selection similarly shapes TCR recombination output in related and unrelated pairs, with minor effect from inherited differences. Normalized repertoire overlap was always slightly but never significantly higher in related than unrelated mother-child pairs. No persistent microchimeric T cell clones were found, with a detection sensitivity of 75 to 100 clones per million clonotypes. To look for features that set related mother-child pairs apart from unrelated individuals, the researchers ran deep NGS to compare the TCR beta repertoires of mothers and children. Mothers averaged about 37 +/- 4 years of age and children averaged about 10 +/- 4 years. Libraries were sequenced on Illumina HiSeq 2000 with 100+100 nt paired-end reads after adapter ligation with NEBNext reagents. To prevent cross-contamination, the mother and child libraries were prepared a month apart and were sequenced in separate runs. Each donor had between about 450,000 and 2,100,000 distinct TCR beta clonotypes identified. Naive TCR beta clonotypes were estimated from low-frequency clonotypes matched to each donor's FACS-determined naive share, without sorting.

The sequenced material came from blood. The TCR originated in a girl aged 2 to 10 in good health. The chain uses TRBV7-9 and TRBJ2-7; TRBD2 is possibly the D segment (6 matching bases). DNA sequence: TGTGCCAGCAGCCATGTCCCCGGACTACTGTACGAGCAGTACTTC. It translates as CASSHVPGLLYEQYF.